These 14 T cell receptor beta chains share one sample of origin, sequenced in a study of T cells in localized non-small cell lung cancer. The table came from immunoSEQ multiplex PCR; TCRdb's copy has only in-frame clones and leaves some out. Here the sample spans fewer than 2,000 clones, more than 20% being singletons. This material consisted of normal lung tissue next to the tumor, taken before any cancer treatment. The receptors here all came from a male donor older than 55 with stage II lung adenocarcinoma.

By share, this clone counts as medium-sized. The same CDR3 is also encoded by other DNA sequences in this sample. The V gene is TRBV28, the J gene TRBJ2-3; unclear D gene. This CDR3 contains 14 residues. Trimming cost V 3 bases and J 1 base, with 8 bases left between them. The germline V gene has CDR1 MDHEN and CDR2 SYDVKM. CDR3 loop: CASSFVAGTDTQYF. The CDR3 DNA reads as TGTGCCAGCAGTTTCGTGGCGGGCACAGATACGCAGTATTTT.

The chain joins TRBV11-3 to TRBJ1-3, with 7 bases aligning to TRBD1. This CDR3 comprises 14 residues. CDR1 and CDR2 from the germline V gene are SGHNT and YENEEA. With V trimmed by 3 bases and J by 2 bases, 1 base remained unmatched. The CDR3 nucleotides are TGTGCCAGCAGCTTGACAGGGCCTGGAAACACCATATATTTT. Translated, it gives CASSLTGPGNTIYF.

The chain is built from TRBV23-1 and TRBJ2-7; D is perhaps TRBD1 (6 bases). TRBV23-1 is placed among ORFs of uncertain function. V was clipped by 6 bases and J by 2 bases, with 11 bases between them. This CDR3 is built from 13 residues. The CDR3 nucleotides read TGCGCCAGCAGCTGGGACAAGGCCTACGAGCAGTACTTC. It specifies CASSWDKAYEQYF.

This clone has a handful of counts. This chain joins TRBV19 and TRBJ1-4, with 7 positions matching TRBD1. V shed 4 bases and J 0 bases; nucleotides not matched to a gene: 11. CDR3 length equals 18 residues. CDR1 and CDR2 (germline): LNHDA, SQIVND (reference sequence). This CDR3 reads CASSNRGNLIATNEKLFF. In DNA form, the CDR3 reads TGTGCCAGTAGTAACAGGGGAAACCTAATTGCAACTAATGAAAAACTGTTTTTT.

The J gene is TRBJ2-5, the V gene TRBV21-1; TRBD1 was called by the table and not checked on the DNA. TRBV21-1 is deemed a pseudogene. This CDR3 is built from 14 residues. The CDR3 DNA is TGTGCCAGCAGCGTGACAGGGGGACAAGAGACCCAGTACTTC. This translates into CASSVTGGQETQYF.

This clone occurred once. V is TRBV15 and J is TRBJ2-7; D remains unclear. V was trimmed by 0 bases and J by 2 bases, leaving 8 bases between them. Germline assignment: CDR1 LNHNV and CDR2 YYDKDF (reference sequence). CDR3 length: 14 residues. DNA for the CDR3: TGTGCCACCAGCAGAGACCCGGGCCCCTACGAGCAGTACTTC. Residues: CATSRDPGPYEQYF.

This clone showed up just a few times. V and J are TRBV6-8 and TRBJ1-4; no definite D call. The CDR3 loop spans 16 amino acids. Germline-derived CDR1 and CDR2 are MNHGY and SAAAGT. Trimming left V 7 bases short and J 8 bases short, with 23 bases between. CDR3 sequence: CASTKGPLTRSEKLFF. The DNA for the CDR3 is TGTGCCAGCACCAAAGGGCCCCTAACGAGGAGCGAAAAACTGTTTTTT.

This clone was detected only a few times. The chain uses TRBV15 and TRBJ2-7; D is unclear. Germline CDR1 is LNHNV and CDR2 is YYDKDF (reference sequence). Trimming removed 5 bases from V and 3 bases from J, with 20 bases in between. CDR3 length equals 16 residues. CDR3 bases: TGTGCCACCAGCGCACAAAAGGCGGATGGAGTCTACGAGCAGTACTTC. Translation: CATSAQKADGVYEQYF.

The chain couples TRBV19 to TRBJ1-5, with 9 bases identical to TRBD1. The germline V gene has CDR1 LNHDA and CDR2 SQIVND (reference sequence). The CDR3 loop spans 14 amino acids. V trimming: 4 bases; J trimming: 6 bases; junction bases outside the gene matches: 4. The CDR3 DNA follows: TGTGCCAGTAGTAAGGACAGGGGCTTTCAGCCCCAGCATTTT. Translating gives CASSKDRGFQPQHF.

CDR3 loop: CSVDQGGTDTQYF. CDR3 nucleotides: TGCAGCGTTGACCAGGGAGGCACAGATACGCAGTATTTT. V and J are TRBV29-1 and TRBJ2-3, with D perhaps TRBD1 or TRBD2 (5 bases each). Trimming removed 3 bases from V and 1 base from J, with 8 bases in between. The V gene's germline CDR1 is SQVTM and CDR2 ANQGSEA. CDR3 length: 13 residues.

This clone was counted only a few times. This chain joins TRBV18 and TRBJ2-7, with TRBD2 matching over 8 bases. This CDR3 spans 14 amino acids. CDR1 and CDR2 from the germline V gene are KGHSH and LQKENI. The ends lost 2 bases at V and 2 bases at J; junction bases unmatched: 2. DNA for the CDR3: TGTGCCAGCTCACCATCAGCGGGAGCCTACGAGCAGTACTTC. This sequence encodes CASSPSAGAYEQYF.

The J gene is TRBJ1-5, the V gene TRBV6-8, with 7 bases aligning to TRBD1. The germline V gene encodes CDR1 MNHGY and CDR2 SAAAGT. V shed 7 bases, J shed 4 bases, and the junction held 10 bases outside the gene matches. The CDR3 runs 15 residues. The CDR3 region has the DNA TGTGCCAGCAAAAGACAGGGTGAGGATAATCAGCCCCAGCATTTT. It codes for CASKRQGEDNQPQHF.

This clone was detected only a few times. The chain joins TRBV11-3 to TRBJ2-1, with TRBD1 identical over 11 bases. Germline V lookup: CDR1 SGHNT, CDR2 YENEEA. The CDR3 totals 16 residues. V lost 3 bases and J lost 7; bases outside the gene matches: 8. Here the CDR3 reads CASSLNRDRGRNEQFF. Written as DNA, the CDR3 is TGTGCCAGCAGCTTGAACCGGGACAGGGGGAGGAATGAGCAGTTCTTC.

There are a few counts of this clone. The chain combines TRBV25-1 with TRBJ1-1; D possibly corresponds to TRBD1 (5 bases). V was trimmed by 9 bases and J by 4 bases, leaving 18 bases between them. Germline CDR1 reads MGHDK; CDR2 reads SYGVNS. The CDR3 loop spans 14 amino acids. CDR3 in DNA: TGTGCCAGTTCCACCATGGGACGGATCACTGAAGCTTTCTTT. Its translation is CASSTMGRITEAFF.